The 24 T cell receptor beta chains presented below share a single source sample, sequenced in a study of T cell repertoires in cytomegalovirus infection. TCRdb reprocessed the reads via MiXCR and lists one record per CDR3 protein. Among approximately 910,000 distinct CDR3 sequences listed, about a third were seen once. These TCRs are of unknown antigen specificity. The sequencing used cultured CD8+ T cells from PBMCs, collected from culture after CMV antigen stimulation. These receptor sequences come from a human donor in good health (CMV status not recorded). Some clones in this sample may be carry-over from other donors' samples.

The table lists this clonotype with a few counts. V is TRBV7-2 and J is TRBJ2-7, with 8 bases lining up with TRBD1. Germline loops: CDR1 SGHTA, CDR2 FQGNSA. CDR3 length: 15 amino acids. Trimming cost V 1 base and J 4 bases; bases outside gene matches: 6. DNA for the CDR3: TGTGCCAGCAGCTTAGGGGCAGGGGGCGTGTACGAGCAGTACTTC. This translates into CASSLGAGGVYEQYF.

The gene calls are TRBV11-2 and TRBJ1-2; D uncertain. V was trimmed by 7 bases and J by 1 base, leaving 31 bases between them. The CDR3 is 20 residues long. Germline CDR1 SGHAT, CDR2 FQNNGV. Here the CDR3 DNA reads TGTGCCAGCACCCAACCTCTTGACGGTGGGCATGCCGTTCTTAACTATGGCTACACCTTC. Amino acids: CASTQPLDGGHAVLNYGYTF.

The V gene is TRBV7-8, the J gene TRBJ1-6; 9 bases are shared with TRBD1. The V and J ends lost 7 bases and 7 bases, in that order; junction bases with no gene match: 8. The CDR3 spans 15 residues. In germline, CDR1 is SGHVS, CDR2 FQNEAQ. In nucleotides, the CDR3 is TGTGCCAGCACCCTCCTGGACAGGGGCAATTCACCCCTCCACTTT. This encodes CASTLLDRGNSPLHF. The full variable domain, with the rest looked up from reference TRBV7-8 and TRBJ1-6, is GAGVSQSPRYKVAKRGQDVALRCDPISGHVSLFWYQQALGQGPEFLTYFQNEAQLDKSGLPSDRFFAERPEGSVSTLKIQRTQQEDSAVYLCASTLLDRGNSPLHFGNGTRLTVT.

This clonotype appeared a few times. The chain employs TRBV6-2 or TRBV6-3 and TRBJ2-7; a weak D match, TRBD1 (5 bases). The V end was cut by 2 bases, the J end by 0 bases, with 14 bases between. Germline loops: CDR1 MNHEY, CDR2 SVGEGT. The CDR3 spans 16 residues. CDR3 residues: CASSYTPWGSSYEQYV. Here the CDR3 DNA reads TGTGCCAGCAGTTACACCCCGTGGGGCAGCTCCTACGAGCAGTACGTC.

V is TRBV7-9 and J is TRBJ2-3; no clear D. With 5 bases removed from V and 7 bases from J, the gap between germline ends came to 16 bases. Germline-derived CDR1 and CDR2 are SEHNR and FQNEAQ (reference sequence). CDR3 size: 14 residues. This CDR3 reads CASSPPERTNTQYF. The CDR3 nucleotides read TGTGCCAGCAGCCCTCCCGAACGGACGAATACGCAGTATTTT.

This rearrangement joins TRBV7-6 to TRBJ2-1; the match to TRBD2 covers 13 bases. The germline gives CDR1 SGHVS, CDR2 FNYEAQ. Trimming took 5 bases from V and 7 from J; bases not matched to a gene: 5. The CDR3 spans 15 residues. In DNA form, the CDR3 reads TGTGCCAGCAGCCGGACTAGCGGGGGTCCTAATGAGCAGTTCTTC. It specifies CASSRTSGGPNEQFF.

The CDR3 here is CASSFGRQEQYV. The DNA for the CDR3 is TGTGCCAGCAGTTTCGGCAGGCAAGAGCAGTACGTC. The chain combines TRBV12-3 or TRBV12-4 with TRBJ2-7; D is undetermined. The V end lost 3 bases, the J end lost 7 bases, and 10 bases lay between the germline ends. The CDR3 is 12 residues long.

This chain connects TRBV14 to TRBJ1-1; D is possibly TRBD1 (5 bases). The CDR3 loop spans 15 amino acids. Per germline, CDR1 SGHDN and CDR2 FVKESK. V was pared by 0 bases and J by 3 bases, with 11 bases between. CDR3 nucleotides: TGTGCCAGCAGCCAAGACGGGGGAATAGACACTGAAGCTTTCTTT. Translated, it gives CASSQDGGIDTEAFF.

On this clonotype itself: A much larger clone lies one base from this, so it may be a read error. The chain employs TRBV11-2 and TRBJ2-5, with no clear D. The CDR3 consists of 16 residues. Germline V CDR1 and CDR2: SGHAT, FQNNGV. V was cut by 5 bases and J by 0 bases, with 16 bases left in between. CDR3 DNA sequence: TGTGCCAGCAGCCTTCACGGTGGGGTGTACCAAGAGACCCAGTACTTC. As protein: CASSLHGGVYQETQYF.

This clonotype was recorded a few times. The chain joins TRBV7-6 to TRBJ2-2; 11 bases are shared with TRBD2. CDR1 is SGHVS, CDR2 FNYEAQ, per germline. The CDR3 contains 18 residues. The J segment lost 4 bases and the V segment lost 0 bases, leaving 7 bases of the junction unmatched. This CDR3 is CASSLAYGTSGGTGELFF. CDR3 DNA sequence: TGTGCCAGCAGCTTAGCTTATGGTACTAGCGGGGGCACCGGGGAGCTGTTTTTT. The entire variable domain, with the rest obtained from reference TRBV7-6 and TRBJ2-2, is as follows: GAGVSQSPRYKVTKRGQDVALRCDPISGHVSLYWYRQALGQGPEFLTYFNYEAQQDKSGLPNDRFSAERPEGSISTLTIQRTEQRDSAMYRCASSLAYGTSGGTGELFFGEGSRLTVL.

This clonotype turned up a few times. The chain uses TRBV6-1 and TRBJ2-1; 12 bases are a match to TRBD2. Germline V gives CDR1 MNHNS, CDR2 SASEGT. After removal of 3 bases from V and 5 bases from J, the junction contained 5 bases not matched to a gene. The CDR3 is made up of 16 amino acids. CDR3 bases: TGTGCCAGCAGTGACCGACTAGCGGGGGTGAACAATGAGCAGTTCTTC. Its translation is CASSDRLAGVNNEQFF.

This clonotype was recorded at least ten times. V is TRBV12-5 and J is TRBJ2-1, with 9 positions matching TRBD2. Germline lookup yields CDR1 LGHNT and CDR2 FRNRAP. There are 16 residues in the CDR3. Losses at the gene ends were 0 bases for V and 9 bases for J; bases not matched to a gene: 9. CDR3 coding DNA: TGTGCTAGTGGTTTGGTGACGGGCCTAGCGGGGTTTGAGCAGTTCTTC. This sequence encodes CASGLVTGLAGFEQFF. The full variable domain, in which reference TRBV12-5 and TRBJ2-1 provide the parts outside the CDR3, is DARVTQTPRHKVTEMGQEVTMRCQPILGHNTVFWYRQTMMQGLELLAYFRNRAPLDDSGMPKDRFSAEMPDATLATLKIQPSEPRDSAVYFCASGLVTGLAGFEQFFGPGTRLTVL.

This clonotype occurred a few times. The CDR3 region has the DNA TGTGCCAGCAGCCCCCTCCTGAGCTTAGATACGCAGTATTTT. This sequence encodes CASSPLLSLDTQYF. The rearrangement links TRBV7-9 to TRBJ2-3; D ambiguous. Between the trimmed V and J ends, which lost 5 bases and 5 bases, there was a span of 14 bases. The CDR3 is made up of 14 amino acids. Germline assignment: CDR1 SEHNR and CDR2 FQNEAQ (reference sequence).

The chain uses TRBV9 and TRBJ1-6; weak D call: TRBD1 (5 bases). Germline CDR1 and CDR2: SGDLS and YYNGEE. CDR3 length: 15 residues. Trimming took 0 bases from V and 3 from J, leaving 7 bases between them. CDR3 amino acids: CASSVEGDYNSPLHF. The CDR3, as DNA: TGTGCCAGCAGCGTAGAAGGGGACTATAATTCACCCCTCCACTTT. Full variable domain (rest looked up from reference TRBV9 and TRBJ1-6): DSGVTQTPKHLITATGQRVTLRCSPRSGDLSVYWYQQSLDQGLQFLIQYYNGEERAKGNILERFSAQQFPDLHSELNLSSLELGDSALYFCASSVEGDYNSPLHFGNGTRLTVT.

Worth noting for this clonotype: The DNA is omitted, as the CDR3 cannot be located on it reliably, and the CDR3 follows TCRdb's listing. The chain links TRBV7-4 to TRBJ2-3; the table's D call, TRBD1, has no DNA check behind it. Inclusive of both ends, the CDR3 amounts to 15 amino acids. Germline V gene data show CDR1 as SGHVT and CDR2 as SQSDAQ. The chain's CDR3 is CASSFGGGAADTQCF.

A word on this clonotype: A clone one base away is much larger, so this may be a read error. This sequence joins TRBV7-6 and TRBJ2-5, with D possibly being TRBD2 (5 bases). V was shortened by 4 bases and J by 5 bases, with 14 bases between the two germline ends. The CDR3 spans 14 residues. Germline lookup yields CDR1 SGHVS and CDR2 FNYEAQ. The CDR3 loop reads CASSSPIGSETQYF. CDR3 in DNA: TGTGCCAGCAGCTCCCCGATAGGGAGTGAGACCCAGTACTTC.

In its sample, this clonotype was seen many times. This chain links TRBV4-1 with TRBJ1-5, with D possibly TRBD1 on 6 matching bases. Germline V CDR1 and CDR2: MGHRA, YSYEKL. V shed 0 bases and J shed 4 bases, with 10 bases lying between them. There are 15 residues in the CDR3. The CDR3 sequence is CASSQEGASNQPQHF. CDR3 in DNA: TGCGCCAGCAGCCAAGAGGGGGCCTCGAATCAGCCCCAGCATTTT.

This sequence joins TRBV12-3 or TRBV12-4 and TRBJ1-1; D is uncertain. The CDR3 has 14 residues. V was clipped by 6 bases and J by 5 bases, with 16 bases between them. CDR3 DNA sequence: TGTGCCAGCAGCCCAAGGGTGGGCAAGACTGAAGCTTTCTTT. This sequence encodes CASSPRVGKTEAFF.

The rearrangement joins TRBV6-2 or TRBV6-3 to TRBJ1-2; D uncertain. Germline lookup yields CDR1 MNHEY and CDR2 SVGEGT. Trimming pared 9 bases from V and 6 bases from J, leaving 17 bases between. The CDR3 has 13 amino acids. The CDR3 is CARATAWSDGYTF. DNA for the CDR3: TGTGCCAGGGCGACCGCCTGGTCGGATGGCTACACCTTC.

In its sample, this clonotype was seen a few times. This chain connects TRBV10-3 to TRBJ1-4; the D gene is possibly TRBD1 (6 bases). V shed 0 bases and J shed 5 bases, with 13 bases lying between them. The CDR3 has 16 residues. From germline, CDR1 is ENHRY and CDR2 SYGVKD. Written as DNA, the CDR3 is TGTGCCATCAGTGAGTCGGGGGGCAGTATCAATGAAAAACTGTTTTTT. As protein: CAISESGGSINEKLFF.

This clonotype was seen repeatedly, ten times or more. CDR3 nucleotides: TGTGCCAGCAGTGCTGAAGGCCATAATTCACCCCTCCACTTT. Translation: CASSAEGHNSPLHF. The genes are TRBV6-1 and TRBJ1-6, with D hard to call. This CDR3 has 14 residues. In germline, CDR1 is MNHNS, CDR2 SASEGT. V was trimmed by 4 bases and J by 5 bases, leaving 9 bases between them.

In DNA, the CDR3 is TGTGCCAGCAGGGTAGCCGGGACAGGGATCTATGGCTACACCTTC. Its protein product is CASRVAGTGIYGYTF. The chain uses TRBV6-2 or TRBV6-3 and TRBJ1-2, with 9 bases lining up with TRBD1. Germline CDR1 MNHEY, CDR2 SVGEGT. With V trimmed by 6 bases and J by 4 bases, 9 bases remained unmatched. The CDR3 length is 15 residues.

The V and J genes are TRBV6-4 and TRBJ1-2; 8 bases match TRBD1. CDR1 MRHNA and CDR2 SNTAGT come from the germline V gene. The CDR3 spans 17 residues. Trimming removed 2 bases from V and 4 bases from J; junction bases left unmatched: 12. The CDR3 loop reads CASSDTRTGSLLYGYTF. The CDR3 bases are TGTGCCAGCAGTGACACAAGGACAGGGTCGTTACTCTATGGCTACACCTTC.

The chain is built from TRBV20-1 and TRBJ2-5, with 7 bases that match TRBD1. The ends lost 3 bases at V and 0 bases at J; junction bases unmatched: 4. The length of the CDR3 is 14 residues. Germline CDR1 DFQATT, CDR2 SNEGSKA (reference sequence). CDR3 region: CSASGTDYQETQYF. CDR3 bases: TGCAGTGCTAGTGGGACAGATTACCAAGAGACCCAGTACTTC.